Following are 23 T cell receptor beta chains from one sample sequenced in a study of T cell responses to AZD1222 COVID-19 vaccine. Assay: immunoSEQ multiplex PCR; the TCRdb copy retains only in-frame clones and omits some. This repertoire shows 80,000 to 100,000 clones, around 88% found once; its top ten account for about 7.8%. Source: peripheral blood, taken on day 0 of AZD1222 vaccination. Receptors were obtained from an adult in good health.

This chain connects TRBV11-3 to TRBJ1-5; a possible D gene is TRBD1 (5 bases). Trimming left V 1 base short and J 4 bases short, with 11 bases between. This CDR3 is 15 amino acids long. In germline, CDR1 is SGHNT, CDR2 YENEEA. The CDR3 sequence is CASSLGQPRNQPQHF. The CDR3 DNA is TGTGCCAGCAGCTTAGGACAGCCGCGAAATCAGCCCCAGCATTTT.

The CDR3: CASSYWAGAGNSPLHF. The CDR3 nucleotides are TGTGCCAGCAGTTACTGGGCAGGGGCTGGTAATTCACCCCTCCACTTT. This chain joins TRBV6-5 and TRBJ1-6; the D gene is possibly TRBD1 (6 bases). The germline CDR1 and CDR2 sequences are MNHEY and SVGAGI. The CDR3 length is 16 residues. V was pared by 1 base and J by 6 bases, with 13 bases between.

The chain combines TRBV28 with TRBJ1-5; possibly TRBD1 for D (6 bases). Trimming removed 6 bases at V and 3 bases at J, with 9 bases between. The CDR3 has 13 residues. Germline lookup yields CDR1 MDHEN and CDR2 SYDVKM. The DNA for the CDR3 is TGTGCCAGCAGCACAGGGACCAATCAGCCCCAGCATTTT. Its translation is CASSTGTNQPQHF.

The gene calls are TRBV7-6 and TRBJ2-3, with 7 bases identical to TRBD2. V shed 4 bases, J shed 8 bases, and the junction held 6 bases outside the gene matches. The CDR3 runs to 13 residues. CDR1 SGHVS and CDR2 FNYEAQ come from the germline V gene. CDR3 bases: TGTGCCAGCAGCTCAGTGAGCGGGACTACGCAGTATTTT. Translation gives CASSSVSGTTQYF.

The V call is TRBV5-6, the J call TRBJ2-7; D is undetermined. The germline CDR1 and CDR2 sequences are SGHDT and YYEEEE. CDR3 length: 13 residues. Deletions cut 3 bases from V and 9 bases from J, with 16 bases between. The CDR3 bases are TGTGCCAGCAGCTCCGGACCGACGGTGAGGCAGTACTTC. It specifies CASSSGPTVRQYF.

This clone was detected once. CDR3: CASSQSRGTEAFF. The CDR3 DNA follows: TGTGCCAGCAGCCAGTCCAGGGGTACTGAAGCTTTCTTT. The V and J genes are TRBV3-1 (or the pseudogene TRBV3-2) and TRBJ1-1; D possibly corresponds to TRBD1 (6 bases). Trimming left V 3 bases short and J 5 bases short, with 10 bases between. The CDR3 covers 13 residues. Looked up from germline, CDR1 is LGHDT and CDR2 is YNNKEL (reference sequence).

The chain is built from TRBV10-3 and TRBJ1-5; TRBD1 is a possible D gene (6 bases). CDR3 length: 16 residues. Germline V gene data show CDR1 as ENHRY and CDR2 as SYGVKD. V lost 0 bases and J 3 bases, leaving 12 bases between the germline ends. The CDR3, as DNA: TGTGCCATCAGTGAGTCGAGGGGGGGTGTCAATCAGCCCCAGCATTTT. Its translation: CAISESRGGVNQPQHF.

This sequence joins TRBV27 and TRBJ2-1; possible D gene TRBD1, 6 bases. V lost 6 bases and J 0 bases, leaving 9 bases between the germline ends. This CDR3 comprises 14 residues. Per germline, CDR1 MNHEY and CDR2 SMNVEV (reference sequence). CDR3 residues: CASRGAGSYNEQFF. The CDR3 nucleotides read TGTGCCAGCAGGGGGGCCGGCTCCTACAATGAGCAGTTCTTC.

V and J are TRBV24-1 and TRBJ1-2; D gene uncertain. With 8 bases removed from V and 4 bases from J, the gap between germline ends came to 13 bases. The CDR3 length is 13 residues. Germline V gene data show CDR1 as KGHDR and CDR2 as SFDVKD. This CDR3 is CATMGSTAYGYTF. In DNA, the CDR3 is TGTGCCACCATGGGTTCCACGGCCTATGGCTACACCTTC.

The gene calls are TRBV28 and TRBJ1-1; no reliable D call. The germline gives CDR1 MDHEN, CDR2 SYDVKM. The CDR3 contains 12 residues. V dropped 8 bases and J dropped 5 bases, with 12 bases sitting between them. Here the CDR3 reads CASATTGTEAFF. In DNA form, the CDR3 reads TGTGCCAGCGCTACCACGGGGACTGAAGCTTTCTTT.

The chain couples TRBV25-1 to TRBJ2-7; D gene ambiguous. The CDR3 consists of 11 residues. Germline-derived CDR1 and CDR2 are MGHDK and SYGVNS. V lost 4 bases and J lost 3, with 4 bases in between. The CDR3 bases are TGTGCCAGCAGTGTTAGCTACGAGCAGTACTTC. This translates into CASSVSYEQYF.

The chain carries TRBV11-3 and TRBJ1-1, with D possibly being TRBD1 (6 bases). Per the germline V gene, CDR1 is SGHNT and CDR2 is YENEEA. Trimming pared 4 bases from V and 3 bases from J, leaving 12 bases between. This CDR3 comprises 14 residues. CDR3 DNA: TGTGCCAGCAGCTCTCAGGGGACCCACACTGAAGCTTTCTTT. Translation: CASSSQGTHTEAFF.

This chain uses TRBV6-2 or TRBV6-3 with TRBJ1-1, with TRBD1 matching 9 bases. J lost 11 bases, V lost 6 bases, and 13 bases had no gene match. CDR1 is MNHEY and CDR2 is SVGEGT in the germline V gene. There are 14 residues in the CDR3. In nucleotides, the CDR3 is TGTGCCAGCAGCCCTCATGGACAGGGGCCGGGGGCTTTCTTT. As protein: CASSPHGQGPGAFF.

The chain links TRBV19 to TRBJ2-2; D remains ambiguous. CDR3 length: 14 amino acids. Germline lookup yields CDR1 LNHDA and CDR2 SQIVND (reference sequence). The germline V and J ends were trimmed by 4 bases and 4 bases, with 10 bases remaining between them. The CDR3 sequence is CASSTSSSTGELFF. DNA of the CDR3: TGTGCCAGTAGTACCTCCTCTAGCACCGGGGAGCTGTTTTTT.

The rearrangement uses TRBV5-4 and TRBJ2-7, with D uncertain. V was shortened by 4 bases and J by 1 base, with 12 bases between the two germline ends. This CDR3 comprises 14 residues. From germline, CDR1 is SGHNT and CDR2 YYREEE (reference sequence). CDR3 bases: TGTGCCAGCAGCCCTGGCCGTGATTCCTACGAGCAGTACTTC. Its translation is CASSPGRDSYEQYF.

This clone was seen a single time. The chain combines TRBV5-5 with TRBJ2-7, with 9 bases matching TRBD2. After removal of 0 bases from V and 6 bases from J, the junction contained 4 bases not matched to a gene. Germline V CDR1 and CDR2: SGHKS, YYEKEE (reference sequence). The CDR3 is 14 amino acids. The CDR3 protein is CASSLGGLAVEQYF. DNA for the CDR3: TGTGCCAGCAGCTTGGGGGGACTAGCAGTCGAGCAGTACTTC.

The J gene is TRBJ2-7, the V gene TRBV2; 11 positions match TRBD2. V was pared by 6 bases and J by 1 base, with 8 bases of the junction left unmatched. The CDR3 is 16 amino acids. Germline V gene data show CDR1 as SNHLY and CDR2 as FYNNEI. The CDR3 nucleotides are TGTGCCAGCAGCCCCGGACTAGCGGGCCCGTCCTACGAGCAGTACTTC. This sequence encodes CASSPGLAGPSYEQYF.

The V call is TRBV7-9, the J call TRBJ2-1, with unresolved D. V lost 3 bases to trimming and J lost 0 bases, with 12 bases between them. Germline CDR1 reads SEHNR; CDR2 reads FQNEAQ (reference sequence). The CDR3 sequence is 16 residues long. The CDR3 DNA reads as TGTGCCAGCAGCTTCTTGAGCGCCAGCTCCTACAATGAGCAGTTCTTC. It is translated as CASSFLSASSYNEQFF.

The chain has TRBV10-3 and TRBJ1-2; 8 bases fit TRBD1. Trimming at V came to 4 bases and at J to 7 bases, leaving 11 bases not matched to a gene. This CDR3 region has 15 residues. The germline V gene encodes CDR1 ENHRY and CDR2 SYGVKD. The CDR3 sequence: CAISGGQGNLIGYTF. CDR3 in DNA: TGTGCCATCAGTGGCGGACAGGGTAACCTCATTGGCTACACCTTC.

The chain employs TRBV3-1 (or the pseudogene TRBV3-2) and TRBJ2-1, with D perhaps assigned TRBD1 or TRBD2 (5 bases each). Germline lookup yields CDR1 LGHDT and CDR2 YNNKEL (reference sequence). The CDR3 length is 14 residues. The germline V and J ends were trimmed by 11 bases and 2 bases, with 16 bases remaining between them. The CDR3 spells CASGAGGPYNEQFF. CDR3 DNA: TGTGCCTCCGGGGCGGGCGGACCCTACAATGAGCAGTTCTTC.

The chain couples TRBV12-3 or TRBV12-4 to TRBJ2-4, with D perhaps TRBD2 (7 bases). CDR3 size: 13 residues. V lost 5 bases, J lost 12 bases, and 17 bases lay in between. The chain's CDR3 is CASSIGGDGYQYF. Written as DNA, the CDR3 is TGTGCCAGCAGTATAGGGGGGGACGGATATCAGTACTTC.

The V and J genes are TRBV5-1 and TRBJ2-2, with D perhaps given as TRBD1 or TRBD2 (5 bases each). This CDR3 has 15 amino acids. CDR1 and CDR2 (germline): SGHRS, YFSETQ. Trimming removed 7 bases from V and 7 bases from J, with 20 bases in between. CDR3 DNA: TGCGCCAGCCAGCTTGGGGCAGGGACGGACGGGGAGCTGTTTTTT. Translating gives CASQLGAGTDGELFF.

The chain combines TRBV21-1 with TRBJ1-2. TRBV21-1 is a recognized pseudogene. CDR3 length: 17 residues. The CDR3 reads CASSKNRTGDRHYGYTF. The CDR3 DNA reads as TGTGCCAGCAGCAAGAACAGGACGGGAGACAGGCACTATGGCTACACCTTC.